The 28 T cell receptor beta chains reported below all come from one sample, sequenced in a study of cytomegalovirus exposure and HLA in healthy donors. PCR amplification relied on 60 Vbeta primers (plus 13 Jbeta primers). The repertoire was sequenced with immunoSEQ multiplex PCR; TCRdb's copy has only in-frame clones and lacks some. Counted here are 130,000 or so clones, more than 55% occurring once; the ten biggest clones make up 5.5% to 7%. The specimen was PBMCs. Receptors were obtained from an older woman in good health and CMV-seronegative.

The chain has TRBV5-1 and TRBJ1-3, with a tentative D call TRBD1 (6 bases). The CDR3 is 16 amino acids. Germline V lookup: CDR1 SGHRS, CDR2 YFSETQ. Trimming took 4 bases from V and 0 from J, leaving 14 bases between them. CDR3 amino acids: CASSLGDTSSGNTIYF. CDR3 DNA sequence: TGCGCCAGCAGCCTGGGGGACACTAGCTCTGGAAACACCATATATTTT.

The V and J genes are TRBV9 and TRBJ2-6, with TRBD2 matching over 7 bases. Germline V gene data show CDR1 as SGDLS and CDR2 as YYNGEE. With V trimmed by 0 bases and J by 2 bases, 11 bases remained unmatched. The CDR3 extends over 19 amino acids. The CDR3: CASSVATRSGGAGANVLTF. The CDR3 nucleotides are TGTGCCAGCAGCGTAGCTACGAGATCTGGGGGGGCTGGGGCCAACGTCCTGACTTTC.

The chain is built from TRBV7-2 and TRBJ1-2, with 8 bases lining up with TRBD1. This CDR3 has 15 residues. V lost 4 bases to trimming and J lost 4 bases; unmatched junction nucleotides: 8. Germline V lookup: CDR1 SGHTA, CDR2 FQGNSA. In DNA form, the CDR3 reads TGTGCCAGCAGCTCGGGAGGACAGGGCGTCTATGGCTACACCTTC. It specifies CASSSGGQGVYGYTF.

This rearrangement joins TRBV5-1 to TRBJ2-7; D remains unclear. V was trimmed by 2 bases and J by 3 bases, leaving 12 bases between them. Looked up from germline, CDR1 is SGHRS and CDR2 is YFSETQ. The CDR3 is 14 residues long. The CDR3 loop reads CASSFLGSDYEQYF. CDR3 in DNA: TGCGCCAGCAGCTTCCTAGGATCCGACTACGAGCAGTACTTC.

J is TRBJ2-2 and V is TRBV2; 9 nucleotides line up with TRBD1. Germline V CDR1 and CDR2: SNHLY, FYNNEI. J gave up 5 bases and V 6 bases, and 7 bases lay outside the gene matches. This CDR3 is built from 15 residues. CDR3 sequence (DNA): TGTGCCAGCAGGGACGGGACAGGGAGGACCGGGGAGCTGTTTTTT. The encoded protein is CASRDGTGRTGELFF.

In regard to this clone: At one boundary the junction diverges from the germline segment, which might be a read error. The chain recombines TRBV9 with TRBJ2-3, with 7 bases that match TRBD1. Per germline, CDR1 SGDLS and CDR2 YYNGEE. This CDR3 region has 15 residues. CDR3 nucleotides: TGTGCCGGCAGCGTGGGGGACAGCGACACAGATACGCAGTATTTT. This sequence encodes CAGSVGDSDTDTQYF.

V and J are TRBV29-1 and TRBJ1-2; 9 bases align to TRBD1. J lost 6 bases, V lost 2 bases, and 7 bases had no gene match. The germline V gene has CDR1 SQVTM and CDR2 ANQGSEA. The CDR3 is made up of 14 amino acids. CDR3 sequence reads: CSVEYTGTGNGYTF. CDR3 bases: TGCAGCGTTGAATATACCGGGACAGGGAATGGCTACACCTTC.

The rearrangement uses TRBV4-1 and TRBJ2-7, with TRBD2 as a possible D gene (6 bases). The CDR3 has 15 residues. Germline CDR1 is MGHRA and CDR2 is YSYEKL. The V end was cut by 0 bases, the J end by 3 bases, with 12 bases between. The CDR3 bases are TGCGCCAGCAGCCAAGAACCAGCGGGCCGCTACGAGCAGTACTTC. Its protein is CASSQEPAGRYEQYF.

The J gene is TRBJ2-7, the V gene TRBV13, with 8 bases lining up with TRBD2. In germline, CDR1 is PRHDT, CDR2 FYEKMQ (reference sequence). Germline trimming cut 4 bases from V and 4 bases from J; bases unmatched to any gene: 12. This CDR3 comprises 16 residues. Here the CDR3 DNA reads TGTGCCAGCAGCTCCACAAACCGGGGGGGCTTTTACGAGCAGTACTTC. Translation gives CASSSTNRGGFYEQYF.

The rearrangement uses TRBV7-9 and TRBJ2-1, with 9 nucleotides matching TRBD1. The V gene end was trimmed by 4 bases and the J gene end by 12 bases; junction bases not matched to a gene: 22. From germline, CDR1 is SEHNR and CDR2 FQNEAQ (reference sequence). The CDR3 is made up of 18 amino acids. The CDR3 protein is CASSSGGSGTGSQFSQFF. The CDR3 coding sequence is TGTGCCAGCAGCTCAGGAGGGTCCGGGACAGGGTCCCAATTTTCGCAGTTCTTC.

In the case of this clone: Other DNA sequences in this specimen translate into the identical CDR3. This chain uses TRBV5-1 with TRBJ1-1; D not resolved. V was shortened by 2 bases and J by 0 bases, with 8 bases between the two germline ends. Per the germline V gene, CDR1 is SGHRS and CDR2 is YFSETQ. The CDR3 consists of 14 residues. The CDR3 reads CASSLERLNTEAFF. CDR3 sequence (DNA): TGCGCCAGCAGCTTAGAGAGATTGAACACTGAAGCTTTCTTT. Full variable domain (remainder filled in from reference TRBV5-1 and TRBJ1-1): KAGVTQTPRYLIKTRGQQVTLSCSPISGHRSVSWYQQTPGQGLQFLFEYFSETQRNKGNFPGRFSGRQFSNSRSEMNVSTLELGDSALYLCASSLERLNTEAFFGQGTRLTVV.

The chain couples TRBV5-1 to TRBJ2-1; D might be TRBD2 (5 bases). The germline CDR1 and CDR2 sequences are SGHRS and YFSETQ. Trimming removed 4 bases at V and 6 bases at J, with 14 bases between. There are 14 residues in the CDR3. The CDR3 bases are TGCGCCAGCAGCAAGCGGCTCAACGGCAATGAGCAGTTCTTC. Protein product: CASSKRLNGNEQFF. The full variable domain, completed using reference TRBV5-1 and TRBJ2-1, is KAGVTQTPRYLIKTRGQQVTLSCSPISGHRSVSWYQQTPGQGLQFLFEYFSETQRNKGNFPGRFSGRQFSNSRSEMNVSTLELGDSALYLCASSKRLNGNEQFFGPGTRLTVL.

V and J are TRBV27 and TRBJ2-5; a possible D gene is TRBD1 (5 bases). The J call may be incorrect, as the DNA end agrees better with TRBJ2-7. This CDR3 has 13 residues. Per germline, CDR1 MNHEY and CDR2 SMNVEV (reference sequence). The CDR3 reads CASSFQGPYEQYF. CDR3 in DNA: TGTGCCAGCAGTTTCCAGGGTCCCTACGAGCAGTACTTC.

Concerning this clone itself: One end of the junction is discordant with germline, which a read error may explain. CDR3 in amino acids: CSSSQDSSGNTIYF. CDR3 in DNA: TGTTCCAGCAGCCAGGACAGCTCTGGAAACACCATATATTTT. This chain uses TRBV7-9 with TRBJ1-3; D is perhaps TRBD1 (6 bases). The CDR3 covers 14 residues. Germline CDR1 reads SEHNR; CDR2 reads FQNEAQ (reference sequence).

The sample holds a few counts of this clone. The genes are TRBV19 and TRBJ2-4, with 7 bases aligning to TRBD2. CDR1 and CDR2 (germline): LNHDA, SQIVND (reference sequence). Trimming took 6 bases from V and 0 from J; bases not matched to a gene: 8. The CDR3 contains 16 residues. The CDR3 bases are TGTGCCAGTAGCGGGAGGAGTAACCTAGCCAAAAACATTCAGTACTTC. It codes for CASSGRSNLAKNIQYF. The variable domain in full, with the rest retrieved from reference TRBV19 and TRBJ2-4, is DGGITQSPKYLFRKEGQNVTLSCEQNLNHDAMYWYRQDPGQGLRLIYYSQIVNDFQKGDIAEGYSVSREKKESFPLTVTSAQKNPTAFYLCASSGRSNLAKNIQYFGAGTRLSVL.

The chain carries TRBV2 and TRBJ2-5; 7 positions match TRBD2. The germline gives CDR1 SNHLY, CDR2 FYNNEI. The trim removed 7 bases at V and 2 bases at J, leaving 7 bases unmatched. This CDR3 is 14 amino acids long. The CDR3 sequence is CASMRTSRQETQYF. The CDR3, as DNA: TGTGCCAGCATGCGGACTAGTCGGCAAGAGACCCAGTACTTC. Full variable domain (remainder filled in from reference TRBV2 and TRBJ2-5): EPEVTQTPSHQVTQMGQEVILRCVPISNHLYFYWYRQILGQKVEFLVSFYNNEISEKSEIFDDQFSVERPDGSNFTLKIRSTKLEDSAMYFCASMRTSRQETQYFGPGTRLLVL.

The chain links TRBV10-3 to TRBJ2-2, with D unclear. Trimming cost V 3 bases and J 3 bases, with 8 bases left between them. The CDR3 has 14 amino acids. Germline assignment: CDR1 ENHRY and CDR2 SYGVKD. DNA for the CDR3: TGTGCCATCAGTGACGCGACTTACACCGGGGAGCTGTTTTTT. Translated: CAISDATYTGELFF.

The chain is built from TRBV2 and TRBJ2-7; 8 bases match TRBD2. J gave up 0 bases and V 3 bases, and 4 bases lay outside the gene matches. CDR1 and CDR2 from the germline V gene are SNHLY and FYNNEI. The CDR3 contains 15 residues. For the CDR3, the DNA is TGTGCCAGCAGTGAGCAGGGGACTAGCTCCTACGAGCAGTACTTC. The encoded protein is CASSEQGTSSYEQYF.

The genes are TRBV6-1 and TRBJ2-7; 9 bases fit TRBD2. The ends lost 7 bases at V and 5 bases at J; junction bases unmatched: 9. The CDR3 runs to 14 residues. Germline-derived CDR1 and CDR2 are MNHNS and SASEGT. CDR3 region: CASKMSSGINEQYF. The CDR3 DNA reads as TGTGCCAGCAAGATGTCTAGCGGGATTAACGAGCAGTACTTC.

The gene calls are TRBV5-1 and TRBJ1-2; possibly TRBD1 for D (5 bases). V was pared by 2 bases and J by 3 bases, with 8 bases between. The germline CDR1 and CDR2 sequences are SGHRS and YFSETQ. The CDR3 consists of 13 residues. The CDR3 DNA follows: TGCGCCAGCAGCTTTGGAGGGGACTATGGCTACACCTTC. This gives the protein CASSFGGDYGYTF.

The chain carries TRBV19 and TRBJ1-5; D unclear. The ends were cut back, 3 bases at V and 2 bases at J, with 17 bases in the middle. The length of the CDR3 is 17 residues. In germline, CDR1 is LNHDA, CDR2 SQIVND (reference sequence). This CDR3 reads CASSMVAGVEGNQPQHF. CDR3 DNA sequence: TGTGCCAGTAGTATGGTAGCGGGAGTTGAGGGCAATCAGCCCCAGCATTTT.

There are a few counts of this clone. The chain carries TRBV28 and TRBJ1-2, with TRBD1 matching 7 bases. With V trimmed by 4 bases and J by 3 bases, 8 bases remained unmatched. Germline V lookup: CDR1 MDHEN, CDR2 SYDVKM. The CDR3 contains 15 residues. Here the CDR3 DNA reads TGTGCCAGCAGTTACTCCAGGGGGTTGTACTATGGCTACACCTTC. Encoded protein: CASSYSRGLYYGYTF.

The genes are TRBV2 and TRBJ1-5, with a possible D match to TRBD1 (6 bases). The V gene lost 8 bases and the J gene lost 7 bases, with 21 bases spanning the gap. The CDR3 extends over 15 amino acids. CDR1 and CDR2 (germline): SNHLY, FYNNEI. This CDR3 reads CASGWGGASGQPQHF. CDR3 coding DNA: TGTGCCAGCGGCTGGGGGGGCGCGTCCGGGCAGCCCCAGCATTTT. Looking up the rest from reference TRBV2 and TRBJ1-5 gives the full variable domain: EPEVTQTPSHQVTQMGQEVILRCVPISNHLYFYWYRQILGQKVEFLVSFYNNEISEKSEIFDDQFSVERPDGSNFTLKIRSTKLEDSAMYFCASGWGGASGQPQHFGDGTRLSIL.

This chain joins TRBV7-3 and TRBJ2-2; TRBD2 agrees at 10 bases. The germline CDR1 and CDR2 sequences are SGHTA and FQGTGA. V lost 6 bases and J lost 2; bases outside the gene matches: 3. The CDR3 is made up of 15 amino acids. The CDR3 loop reads CASSGTSANTGELFF. Written as DNA, the CDR3 is TGTGCCAGCAGTGGGACTAGCGCTAACACCGGGGAGCTGTTTTTT.

This chain uses TRBV19 with TRBJ1-2; tentative D call: TRBD1 (5 bases). The CDR3 covers 14 residues. Trimming took off 5 bases at V and 2 bases at J, with 12 bases between the two ends. Germline assignment: CDR1 LNHDA and CDR2 SQIVND (reference sequence). CDR3 region: CASSRGETNYGYTF. CDR3 nucleotides: TGTGCCAGTAGTCGGGGGGAGACGAACTATGGCTACACCTTC. The variable domain in full, with the rest retrieved from reference TRBV19 and TRBJ1-2, is DGGITQSPKYLFRKEGQNVTLSCEQNLNHDAMYWYRQDPGQGLRLIYYSQIVNDFQKGDIAEGYSVSREKKESFPLTVTSAQKNPTAFYLCASSRGETNYGYTFGSGTRLTVV.

This clone was picked up one time. The chain uses TRBV6-5 and TRBJ1-1; 9 nucleotides line up with TRBD1. Germline V gene lookup returns CDR1 MNHEY and CDR2 SVGAGI. The CDR3 runs 14 residues. V lost 4 bases and J lost 10; bases outside the gene matches: 10. The CDR3 reads CASSFSGTGIGAFF. DNA of the CDR3: TGTGCCAGCAGTTTTTCCGGGACAGGGATAGGAGCTTTCTTT.

The chain recombines TRBV7-9 with TRBJ2-7; D unclear. Germline values: CDR1 SEHNR, CDR2 FQNEAQ (reference sequence). Trimming shortened V by 10 bases and J by 2 bases, and 9 bases separated the two germline ends. The CDR3 extends over 11 amino acids. The CDR3 DNA reads TGTGCCACCGAAGAGGCCTACGAGCAGTACTTC. Translating gives CATEEAYEQYF.

The chain recombines TRBV5-1 with TRBJ2-7; TRBD2 is a possible D gene (5 bases). V was shortened by 4 bases and J by 2 bases, with 16 bases between the two germline ends. The CDR3 consists of 15 residues. CDR1 is SGHRS and CDR2 is YFSETQ in the germline V gene. CDR3 bases: TGCGCCAGCAGCAGCGTAGGAGGCCCAACCTACGAGCAGTACTTC. Translation: CASSSVGGPTYEQYF.